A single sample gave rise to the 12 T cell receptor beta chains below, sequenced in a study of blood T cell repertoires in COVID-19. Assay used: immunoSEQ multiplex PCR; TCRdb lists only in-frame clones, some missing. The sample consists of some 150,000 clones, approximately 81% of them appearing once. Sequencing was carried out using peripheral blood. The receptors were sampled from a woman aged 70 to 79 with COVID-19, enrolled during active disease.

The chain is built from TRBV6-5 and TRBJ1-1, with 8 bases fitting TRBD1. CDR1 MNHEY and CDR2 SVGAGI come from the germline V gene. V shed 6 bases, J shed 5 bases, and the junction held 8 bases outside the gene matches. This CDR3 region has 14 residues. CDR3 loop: CASSLDRAWTEAFF. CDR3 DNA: TGTGCCAGCAGCTTGGACAGGGCTTGGACTGAAGCTTTCTTT.

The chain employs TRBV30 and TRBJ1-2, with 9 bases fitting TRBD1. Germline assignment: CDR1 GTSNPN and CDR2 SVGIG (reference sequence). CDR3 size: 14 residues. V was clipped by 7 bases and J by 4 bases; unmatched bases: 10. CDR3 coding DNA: TGTGCCTCCGGAGCGGGACAGGGATCCTATGGCTACACCTTC. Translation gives CASGAGQGSYGYTF. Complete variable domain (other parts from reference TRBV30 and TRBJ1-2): SQTIHQWPATLVQPVGSPLSLECTVEGTSNPNLYWYRQAAGRGLQLLFYSVGIGQISSEVPQNLSASRPQDRQFILSSKKLLLSDSGFYLCASGAGQGSYGYTFGSGTRLTVV.

CDR3 sequence: CAWSTDRGQPQHF. In DNA, the CDR3 is TGTGCCTGGAGTACCGACAGGGGCCAGCCCCAGCATTTT. The rearrangement links TRBV30 to TRBJ1-5; 8 bases match TRBD1. V was pared by 2 bases and J by 7 bases, with 4 bases of the junction left unmatched. The CDR3 runs to 13 residues. The germline CDR1 and CDR2 sequences are GTSNPN and SVGIG (reference sequence).

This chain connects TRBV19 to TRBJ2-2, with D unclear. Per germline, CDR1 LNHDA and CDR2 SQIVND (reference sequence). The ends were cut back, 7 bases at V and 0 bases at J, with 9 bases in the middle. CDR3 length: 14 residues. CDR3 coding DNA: TGTGCCAGTACGCCGCGAACGAACACCGGGGAGCTGTTTTTT. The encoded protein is CASTPRTNTGELFF.

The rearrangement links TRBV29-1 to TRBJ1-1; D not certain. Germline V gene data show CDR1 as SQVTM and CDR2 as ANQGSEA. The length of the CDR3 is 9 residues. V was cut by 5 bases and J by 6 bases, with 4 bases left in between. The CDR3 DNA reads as TGCAGCGTTTGGCCTGAAGCTTTCTTT. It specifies CSVWPEAFF.

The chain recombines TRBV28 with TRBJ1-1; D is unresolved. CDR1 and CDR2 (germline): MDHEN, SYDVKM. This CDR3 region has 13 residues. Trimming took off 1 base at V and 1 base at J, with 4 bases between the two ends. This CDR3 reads CASSLSENTEAFF. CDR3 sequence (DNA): TGTGCCAGCAGTTTATCAGAGAACACTGAAGCTTTCTTT.

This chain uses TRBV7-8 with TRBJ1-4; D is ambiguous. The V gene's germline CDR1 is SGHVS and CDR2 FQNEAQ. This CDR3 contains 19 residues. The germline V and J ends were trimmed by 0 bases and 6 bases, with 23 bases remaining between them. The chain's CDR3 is CASSLALQILRGRDEKLFF. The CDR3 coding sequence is TGTGCCAGCAGCTTAGCCCTACAAATCTTACGAGGGAGGGATGAAAAACTGTTTTTT.

CDR3 coding DNA: TGTGCCAGCAGTTACTCGATAGCCGGGAGGAACACTGAAGCTTTCTTT. Its protein is CASSYSIAGRNTEAFF. The chain carries TRBV6-6 and TRBJ1-1; unclear D gene. The CDR3 spans 16 residues. V lost 0 bases, J lost 1 base, and 12 bases lay in between. Germline CDR1 is MNHNY and CDR2 is SVGAGI (reference sequence).

In DNA form, the CDR3 reads TGTGCCAGCAGTTTCCGTGCAGGGCCCTACGAGCAGTACTTC. Encoded protein: CASSFRAGPYEQYF. The chain couples TRBV28 to TRBJ2-7; possible D gene TRBD1, 5 bases. Trimming removed 3 bases at V and 2 bases at J, with 11 bases between. CDR3 length: 14 residues. Germline-derived CDR1 and CDR2 are MDHEN and SYDVKM.

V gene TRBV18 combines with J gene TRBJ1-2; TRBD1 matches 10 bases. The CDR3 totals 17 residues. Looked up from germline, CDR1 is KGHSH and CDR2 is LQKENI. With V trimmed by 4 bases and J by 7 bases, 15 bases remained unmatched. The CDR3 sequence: CASSHKLEGQGKSGYTF. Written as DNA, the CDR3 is TGTGCCAGCTCACATAAACTGGAGGGACAGGGGAAGAGTGGCTACACCTTC.

The CDR3 nucleotides read TGTGCCAGCAGCTTTAAACAGGGCCTCCTTAACTATGGCTACACCTTC. This encodes CASSFKQGLLNYGYTF. The chain is built from TRBV7-9 and TRBJ1-2; tentative D call: TRBD1 (6 bases). The CDR3 is made up of 16 amino acids. V lost 3 bases and J 1 base, leaving 15 bases between the germline ends. Germline CDR1 SEHNR, CDR2 FQNEAQ (reference sequence).

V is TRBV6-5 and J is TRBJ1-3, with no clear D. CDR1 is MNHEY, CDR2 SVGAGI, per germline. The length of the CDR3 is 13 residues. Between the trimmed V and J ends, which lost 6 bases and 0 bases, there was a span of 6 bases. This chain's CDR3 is CASRNSSGNTIYF. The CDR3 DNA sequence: TGTGCCAGCAGAAACAGCTCTGGAAACACCATATATTTT.